The 9 T cell receptor beta chains listed next were all sequenced from one sample in a study of cytomegalovirus exposure and HLA in healthy donors. With 60 Vbeta and 13 Jbeta primers, the PCR was carried out. Here immunoSEQ multiplex PCR was the method, and the copy in TCRdb shows in-frame clones only, minus some. The data hold about 110,000 clones, with around 87% observed a single time. What was sequenced was PBMCs. These receptors all come from a man between 40 and 49 years old in good health and CMV-seronegative.

This rearrangement joins TRBV10-3 to TRBJ1-2; D possibly corresponds to TRBD1 (6 bases). V lost 4 bases and J lost 3, with 24 bases in between. The CDR3 is 18 amino acids. Per germline, CDR1 ENHRY and CDR2 SYGVKD. CDR3 in amino acids: CAISGINYQGGADYGYTF. Here the CDR3 DNA reads TGTGCCATCAGTGGGATAAATTATCAAGGGGGGGCCGACTATGGCTACACCTTC.

This clone has a handful of counts. This rearrangement joins TRBV7-9 to TRBJ2-5, with D tentatively TRBD2 (6 bases). V shed 5 bases and J shed 2 bases, with 15 bases lying between them. Germline V lookup: CDR1 SEHNR, CDR2 FQNEAQ (reference sequence). The CDR3 sequence is 15 residues long. This chain's CDR3 is CASSQPGLSQETQYF. The CDR3 region has the DNA TGTGCCAGCAGCCAACCGGGACTGTCTCAAGAGACCCAGTACTTC. The full variable domain, with the rest looked up from reference TRBV7-9 and TRBJ2-5, is DTGVSQNPRHKITKRGQNVTFRCDPISEHNRLYWYRQTLGQGPEFLTYFQNEAQLEKSRLLSDRFSAERPKGSFSTLEIQRTEQGDSAMYLCASSQPGLSQETQYFGPGTRLLVL.

The sample holds one count of this clone. The rearrangement uses TRBV5-1 and TRBJ2-5; D may be TRBD1 (5 bases). CDR1 is SGHRS and CDR2 is YFSETQ in the germline V gene. This CDR3 has 16 amino acids. Trimming pared 0 bases from V and 2 bases from J, leaving 14 bases between. CDR3 bases: TGCGCCAGCAGCTTGGCCAGCACAGGCATACAAGAGACCCAGTACTTC. Translating gives CASSLASTGIQETQYF.

By its share, this clone is large. The chain couples TRBV13 to TRBJ1-1; D is ambiguous. This CDR3 comprises 15 residues. The V gene's germline CDR1 is PRHDT and CDR2 FYEKMQ (reference sequence). Trimming shortened V by 1 base and J by 3 bases, and 12 bases separated the two germline ends. CDR3 amino acids: CASSLDVGRDTEAFF. CDR3 in DNA: TGTGCCAGCAGCTTAGATGTTGGGAGGGACACTGAAGCTTTCTTT.

The chain links TRBV5-1 to TRBJ1-1; D is ambiguous. The CDR3 runs 13 residues. Trimming left V 0 bases short and J 5 bases short, with 8 bases between. Germline V lookup: CDR1 SGHRS, CDR2 YFSETQ. The CDR3 DNA reads TGCGCCAGCAGCTTGGCCGTCGGGACTGAAGCTTTCTTT. This translates into CASSLAVGTEAFF.

This CDR3 reads CAWSTGQNSGNTIYF. The CDR3 bases are TGTGCCTGGAGTACCGGACAGAACTCTGGAAACACCATATATTTT. This chain uses TRBV30 with TRBJ1-3; maybe TRBD1 (6 bases). The CDR3 is 15 amino acids. V dropped 2 bases and J dropped 0 bases, with 11 bases sitting between them. Germline V gene data show CDR1 as GTSNPN and CDR2 as SVGIG (reference sequence).

The V gene is TRBV15, the J gene TRBJ2-7; D is uncertain. The germline V gene has CDR1 LNHNV and CDR2 YYDKDF (reference sequence). Trimming stripped 4 bases from V and 2 bases from J, with 12 bases between. The CDR3 contains 14 residues. The CDR3 region is CATSKGDLTYEQYF. CDR3 sequence (DNA): TGTGCCACCAGCAAAGGAGACCTGACCTACGAGCAGTACTTC.

The chain is built from TRBV30 and TRBJ2-1; the D gene is possibly TRBD2 (6 bases). The CDR3 is 11 amino acids. The V gene's germline CDR1 is GTSNPN and CDR2 SVGIG (reference sequence). Trimming pared 0 bases from V and 15 bases from J, leaving 12 bases between. This chain's CDR3 is CAWSVEGMGFF. The CDR3 bases are TGTGCCTGGAGTGTGGAGGGGATGGGGTTCTTC.

The chain links TRBV5-1 to TRBJ1-2; perhaps TRBD1 as D (6 bases). V gave up 4 bases and J gave up 4 bases, with 20 bases separating them. Germline assignment: CDR1 SGHRS and CDR2 YFSETQ. The CDR3 has 16 amino acids. CDR3 coding DNA: TGCGCCAGCAGCCCCGGAGGGGGGGTCGTCGGCTATGGCTACACCTTC. Its protein is CASSPGGGVVGYGYTF.